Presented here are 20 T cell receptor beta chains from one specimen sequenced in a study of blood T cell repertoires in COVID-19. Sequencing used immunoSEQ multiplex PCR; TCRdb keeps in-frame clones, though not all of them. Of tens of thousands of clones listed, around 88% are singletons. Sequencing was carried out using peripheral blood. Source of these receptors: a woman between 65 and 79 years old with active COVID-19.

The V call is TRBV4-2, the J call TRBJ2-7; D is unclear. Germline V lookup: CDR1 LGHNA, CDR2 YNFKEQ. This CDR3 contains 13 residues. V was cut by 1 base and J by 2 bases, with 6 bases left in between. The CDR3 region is CASSQVPTYEQYF. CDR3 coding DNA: TGTGCCAGCAGCCAAGTCCCCACCTACGAGCAGTACTTC.

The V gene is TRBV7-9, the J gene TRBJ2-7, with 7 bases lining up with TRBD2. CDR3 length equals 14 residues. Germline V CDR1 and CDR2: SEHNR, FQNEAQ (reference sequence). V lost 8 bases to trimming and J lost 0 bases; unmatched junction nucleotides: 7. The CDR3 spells CASGGAGSSYEQYF. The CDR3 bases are TGTGCCAGCGGGGGAGCGGGGAGCTCCTACGAGCAGTACTTC.

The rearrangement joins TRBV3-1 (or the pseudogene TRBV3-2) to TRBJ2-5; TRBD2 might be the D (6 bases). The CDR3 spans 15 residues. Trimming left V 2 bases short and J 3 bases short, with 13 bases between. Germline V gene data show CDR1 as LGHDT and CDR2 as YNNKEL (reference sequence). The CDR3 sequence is CASSQKVSGEETQYF. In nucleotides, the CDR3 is TGTGCCAGCAGCCAAAAGGTTAGCGGTGAAGAGACCCAGTACTTC.

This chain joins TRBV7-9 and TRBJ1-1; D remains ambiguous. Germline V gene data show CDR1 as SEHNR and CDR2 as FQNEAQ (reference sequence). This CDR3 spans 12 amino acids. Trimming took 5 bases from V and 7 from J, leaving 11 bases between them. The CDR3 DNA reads TGTGCCAGCAGCCTCTACGGAGGTGAAGCTTTCTTT. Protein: CASSLYGGEAFF.

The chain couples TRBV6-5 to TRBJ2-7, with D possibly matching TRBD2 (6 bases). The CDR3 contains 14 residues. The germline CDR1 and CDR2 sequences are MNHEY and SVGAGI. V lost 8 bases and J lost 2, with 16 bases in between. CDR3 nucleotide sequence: TGTGCCAGCCCCCGGGGAGGCACCCCCTACGAGCAGTACTTC. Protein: CASPRGGTPYEQYF.

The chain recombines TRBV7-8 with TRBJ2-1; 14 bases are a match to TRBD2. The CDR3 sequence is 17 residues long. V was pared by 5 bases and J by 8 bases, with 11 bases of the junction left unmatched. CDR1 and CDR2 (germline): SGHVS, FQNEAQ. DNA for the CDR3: TGTGCCAGCAGCCCGACGACTAGCGGGGGGGCCGGGGATGAGCAGTTCTTC. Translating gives CASSPTTSGGAGDEQFF.

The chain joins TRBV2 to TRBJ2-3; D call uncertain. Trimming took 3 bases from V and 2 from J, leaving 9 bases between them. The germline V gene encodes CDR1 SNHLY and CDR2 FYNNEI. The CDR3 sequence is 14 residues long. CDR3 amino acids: CASSESLLTDTQYF. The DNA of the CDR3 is TGTGCCAGCAGTGAGAGCCTACTCACAGATACGCAGTATTTT.

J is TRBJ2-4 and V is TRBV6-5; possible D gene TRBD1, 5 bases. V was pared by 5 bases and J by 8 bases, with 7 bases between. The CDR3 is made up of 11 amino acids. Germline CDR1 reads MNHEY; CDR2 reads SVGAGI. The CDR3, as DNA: TGTGCCAGCAGTAGGGGTGACATTCAGTACTTC. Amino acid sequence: CASSRGDIQYF.

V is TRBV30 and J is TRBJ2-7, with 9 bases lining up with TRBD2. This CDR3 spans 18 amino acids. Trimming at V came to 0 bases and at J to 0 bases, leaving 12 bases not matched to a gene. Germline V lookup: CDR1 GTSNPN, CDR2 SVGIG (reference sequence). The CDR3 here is CAWSVLGSGGLPSYEQYF. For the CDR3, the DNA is TGTGCCTGGAGTGTACTGGGGAGCGGGGGGCTTCCCTCCTACGAGCAGTACTTC. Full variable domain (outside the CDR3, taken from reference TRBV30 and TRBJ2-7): SQTIHQWPATLVQPVGSPLSLECTVEGTSNPNLYWYRQAAGRGLQLLFYSVGIGQISSEVPQNLSASRPQDRQFILSSKKLLLSDSGFYLCAWSVLGSGGLPSYEQYFGPGTRLTVT.

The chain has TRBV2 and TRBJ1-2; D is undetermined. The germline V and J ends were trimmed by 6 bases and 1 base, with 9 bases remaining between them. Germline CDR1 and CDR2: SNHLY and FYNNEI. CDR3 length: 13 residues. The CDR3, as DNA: TGTGCCAGCAGACGGAGCCGTAACTATGGCTACACCTTC. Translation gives CASRRSRNYGYTF.

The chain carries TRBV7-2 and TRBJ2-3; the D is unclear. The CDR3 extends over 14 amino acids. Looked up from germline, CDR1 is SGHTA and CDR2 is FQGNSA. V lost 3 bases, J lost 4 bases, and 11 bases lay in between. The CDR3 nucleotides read TGTGCCAGCAGCTTTGCGACACCGCCAGATACGCAGTATTTT. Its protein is CASSFATPPDTQYF.

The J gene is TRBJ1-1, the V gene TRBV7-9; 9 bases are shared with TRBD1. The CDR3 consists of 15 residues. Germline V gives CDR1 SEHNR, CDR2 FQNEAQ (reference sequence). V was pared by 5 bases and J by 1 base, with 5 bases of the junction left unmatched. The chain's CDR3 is CASSLSGQGNTEAFF. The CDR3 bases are TGTGCCAGCAGCCTCTCGGGACAGGGGAACACTGAAGCTTTCTTT.

The CDR3 loop is CASKSMNSNNSPLHF. The DNA for the CDR3 is TGTGCCAGTAAGAGCATGAATTCCAATAATTCACCCCTCCACTTT. The rearrangement joins TRBV19 to TRBJ1-6, with D unclear. This CDR3 comprises 15 residues. Germline CDR1 and CDR2: LNHDA and SQIVND (reference sequence). The V gene lost 7 bases and the J gene lost 5 bases, with 15 bases spanning the gap.

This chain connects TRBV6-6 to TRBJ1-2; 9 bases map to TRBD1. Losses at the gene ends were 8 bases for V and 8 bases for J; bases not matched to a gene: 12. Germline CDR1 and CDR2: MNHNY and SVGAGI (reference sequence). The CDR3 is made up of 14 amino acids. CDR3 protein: CASLPGQGLRGYTF. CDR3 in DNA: TGTGCCAGCCTTCCGGGACAGGGATTGAGAGGCTACACCTTC.

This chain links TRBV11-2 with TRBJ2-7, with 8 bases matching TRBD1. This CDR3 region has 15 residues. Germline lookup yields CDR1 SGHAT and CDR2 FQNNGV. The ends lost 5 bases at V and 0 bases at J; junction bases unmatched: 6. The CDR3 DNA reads TGTGCCAGCAGCCTGGGACAGGACCCCTCCTACGAGCAGTACTTC. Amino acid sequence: CASSLGQDPSYEQYF.

The CDR3 is CASSTRQGKAYGYTF. The CDR3 DNA is TGTGCCAGCAGCACCAGACAGGGGAAAGCTTATGGCTACACCTTC. This chain uses TRBV4-2 with TRBJ1-2; 8 bases agree with TRBD1. The CDR3 is 15 residues long. The germline V gene has CDR1 LGHNA and CDR2 YNFKEQ. V lost 5 bases, J lost 5 bases, and 10 bases stayed unmatched.

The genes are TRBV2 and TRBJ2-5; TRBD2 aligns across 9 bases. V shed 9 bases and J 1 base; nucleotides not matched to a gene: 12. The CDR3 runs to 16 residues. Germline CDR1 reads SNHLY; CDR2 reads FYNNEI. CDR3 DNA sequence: TGTGCCAGTGTCCGGGCACTAGCGGGCTCCCAAGAGACCCAGTACTTC. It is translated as CASVRALAGSQETQYF.

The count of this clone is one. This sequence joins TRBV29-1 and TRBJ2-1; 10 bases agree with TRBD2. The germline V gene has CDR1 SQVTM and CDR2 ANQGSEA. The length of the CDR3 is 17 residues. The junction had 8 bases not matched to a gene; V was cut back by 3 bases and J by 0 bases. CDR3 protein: CSVDRVAGGSSYNEQFF. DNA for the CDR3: TGCAGCGTTGATAGGGTAGCGGGGGGTAGCTCCTACAATGAGCAGTTCTTC.

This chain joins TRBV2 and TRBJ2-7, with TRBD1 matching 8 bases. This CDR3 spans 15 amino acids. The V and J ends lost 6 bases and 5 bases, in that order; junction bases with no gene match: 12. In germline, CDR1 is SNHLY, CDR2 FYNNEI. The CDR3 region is CASRTRTGNGNEQYF. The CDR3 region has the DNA TGTGCCAGCAGGACGCGGACAGGGAATGGGAACGAGCAGTACTTC.

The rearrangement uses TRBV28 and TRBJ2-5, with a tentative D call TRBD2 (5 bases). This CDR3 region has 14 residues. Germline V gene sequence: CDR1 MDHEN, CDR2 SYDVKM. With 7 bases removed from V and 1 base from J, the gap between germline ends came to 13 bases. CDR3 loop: CASTPRDTQETQYF. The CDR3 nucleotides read TGTGCCAGCACCCCACGGGATACCCAAGAGACCCAGTACTTC. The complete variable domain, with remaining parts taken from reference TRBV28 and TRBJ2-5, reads DVKVTQSSRYLVKRTGEKVFLECVQDMDHENMFWYRQDPGLGLRLIYFSYDVKMKEKGDIPEGYSVSREKKERFSLILESASTNQTSMYLCASTPRDTQETQYFGPGTRLLVL.